These 30 T cell receptor beta chains originate from one sample sequenced in a study of T cells after yellow fever vaccination. Via MiXCR, TCRdb re-called the 5' RACE reads, giving one row per CDR3 protein. The table has a few hundred thousand distinct CDR3 sequences, approximately 4% seen once. Sequencing used PBMCs, obtained 15 days after the yellow fever booster vaccination. These TCRs come from a young man who received the YFV17D yellow fever vaccine.

Many counts were recorded for this clonotype. The gene calls are TRBV5-1 and TRBJ2-7; D is tentatively TRBD1 or TRBD2 (7 bases each). CDR1 is SGHRS and CDR2 is YFSETQ in the germline V gene. The CDR3 loop spans 15 amino acids. Trimming removed 0 bases from V and 3 bases from J, with 13 bases in between. DNA of the CDR3: TGCGCCAGCAGCTTGGACCCAGGGGGGGGCTACGAGCAGTACTTC. This codes for CASSLDPGGGYEQYF.

V gene TRBV18 combines with J gene TRBJ1-1; tentative D call: TRBD1 (5 bases). The CDR3 covers 16 residues. V was cut by 4 bases and J by 1 base, with 16 bases left in between. The germline V gene encodes CDR1 KGHSH and CDR2 LQKENI. For the CDR3, the DNA is TGTGCCAGCTCACAACGGGAAACCGGACAGAACACTGAAGCTTTCTTT. This encodes CASSQRETGQNTEAFF.

This clonotype was seen at least ten times. This chain connects TRBV6-6 to TRBJ2-7; no reliable D call. CDR3 length: 17 residues. Trimming removed 5 bases at V and 5 bases at J, with 25 bases between. Germline lookup yields CDR1 MNHNY and CDR2 SVGAGI (reference sequence). Written as DNA, the CDR3 is TGTGCCAGCAGTGTAGGGAATACCTACATCTCTTCCCACGAGCAGTACGTC. Amino acid sequence: CASSVGNTYISSHEQYV.

This clonotype has only a few counts. The J gene is TRBJ2-5, the V gene TRBV10-3; the D is unclear. With 6 bases removed from V and 3 bases from J, the gap between germline ends came to 11 bases. The V gene's germline CDR1 is ENHRY and CDR2 SYGVKD. This CDR3 region has 13 residues. CDR3 region: CAIRGRNEETQYF. Here the CDR3 DNA reads TGTGCCATCAGGGGTCGAAATGAAGAGACCCAGTACTTC.

The chain joins TRBV7-9 to TRBJ1-3; D ambiguous. Germline V CDR1 and CDR2: SEHNR, FQNEAQ (reference sequence). With 3 bases removed from V and 5 bases from J, the gap between germline ends came to 14 bases. The CDR3 has 15 residues. The CDR3, as DNA: TGTGCCAGCAGCTTGAGTAGTTGGGCGAGAAACACCATATATTTT. Its translation is CASSLSSWARNTIYF.

Many counts were recorded for this clonotype. This chain connects TRBV11-2 to TRBJ2-2; D is perhaps TRBD1 (5 bases). CDR3 length equals 15 residues. Germline V gives CDR1 SGHAT, CDR2 FQNNGV. The V gene lost 3 bases and the J gene lost 1 base, with 9 bases spanning the gap. The CDR3 region has the DNA TGTGCCAGCAGCTTGGGGCGAAGGAACACCGGGGAGCTGTTTTTT. Its protein is CASSLGRRNTGELFF.

This clonotype was seen a few times. This chain connects TRBV18 to TRBJ1-1, with D possibly being TRBD1 (5 bases). Looked up from germline, CDR1 is KGHSH and CDR2 is LQKENI. The CDR3 is 14 amino acids. Trimming removed 0 bases from V and 10 bases from J, with 15 bases in between. The CDR3 here is CASSPPPRAGTAFF. As DNA, the CDR3 is TGTGCCAGCTCACCACCCCCCCGTGCGGGGACAGCTTTCTTT.

This clonotype was recorded at least ten times. The J gene is TRBJ2-7, the V gene TRBV27; D not resolved. Trimming cost V 2 bases and J 3 bases, with 17 bases left between them. CDR1 is MNHEY, CDR2 SMNVEV, per germline (reference sequence). CDR3 length: 16 amino acids. CDR3 in amino acids: CASSLRPDPPNYEQYV. The CDR3 DNA reads as TGTGCCAGCAGTTTAAGGCCGGACCCCCCAAACTACGAGCAGTACGTC.

The sample holds many counts of this clonotype. The rearrangement uses TRBV7-6 and TRBJ2-1, with a possible D match to TRBD2 (6 bases). The CDR3 loop spans 14 amino acids. CDR1 and CDR2 (germline): SGHVS, FNYEAQ. Trimming shortened V by 1 base and J by 6 bases, and 10 bases separated the two germline ends. The chain's CDR3 is CASSLGSSVNEQFF. CDR3 bases: TGTGCCAGCAGCTTAGGGTCTAGCGTCAATGAGCAGTTCTTC.

The table lists this clonotype with many counts. V usage is TRBV4-3 and J usage is TRBJ1-4, with D unresolved. In germline, CDR1 is LGHNA, CDR2 YSLEER. The V end lost 1 base, the J end lost 5 bases, and 20 bases lay between the germline ends. The CDR3 totals 18 residues. The CDR3 coding sequence is TGCGCCAGCAGCCAAGCGGTCAGAAGCTCGGGTCGGAATGAAAAACTGTTTTTT. Translation: CASSQAVRSSGRNEKLFF.

The rearrangement links TRBV5-1 to TRBJ1-3; tentatively, D is TRBD1 (5 bases). Trimming stripped 6 bases from V and 2 bases from J, with 9 bases between. Germline CDR1 and CDR2: SGHRS and YFSETQ. The CDR3 is made up of 13 amino acids. The CDR3 DNA follows: TGCGCCAGCACCGCGGGGCCTGGAAACACCATATATTTT. Translated: CASTAGPGNTIYF.

The chain combines TRBV29-1 with TRBJ2-7; 9 nucleotides align to TRBD1. Per the germline V gene, CDR1 is SQVTM and CDR2 is ANQGSEA. This CDR3 is 13 amino acids long. With V trimmed by 6 bases and J by 2 bases, 5 bases remained unmatched. The chain's CDR3 is CSVDRGGTYEQYF. Written as DNA, the CDR3 is TGCAGCGTCGACAGGGGGGGGACCTACGAGCAGTACTTC.

This clonotype occurred a few times. The CDR3 DNA reads as TGTGCCAGCAGCCCACGGGGGACAGGGAGGAGAGGAGAGCAGTACGTC. Residues: CASSPRGTGRRGEQYV. The chain employs TRBV28 and TRBJ2-7; 9 bases map to TRBD1. V gave up 6 bases and J gave up 7 bases; unmatched junction bases: 16. Looked up from germline, CDR1 is MDHEN and CDR2 is SYDVKM. This CDR3 has 16 amino acids.

This clonotype was detected many times. V and J are TRBV3-1 and TRBJ1-5; TRBD1 is a possible D gene (5 bases). This CDR3 comprises 15 residues. Trimming cost V 0 bases and J 3 bases, with 9 bases left between them. The germline V gene encodes CDR1 LGHDT and CDR2 YNNKEL (reference sequence). Here the CDR3 DNA reads TGTGCCAGCAGCCAAGACACAGGTCTCAATCAGCCCCAGCATTTT. This sequence encodes CASSQDTGLNQPQHF. The entire variable domain, with the rest obtained from reference TRBV3-1 and TRBJ1-5, is as follows: DTAVSQTPKYLVTQMGNDKSIKCEQNLGHDTMYWYKQDSKKFLKIMFSYNNKELIINETVPNRFSPKSPDKAHLNLHINSLELGDSAVYFCASSQDTGLNQPQHFGDGTRLSIL.

This clonotype was recorded at least ten times. The genes are TRBV7-9 and TRBJ2-5, with D tentatively TRBD1 (5 bases). The CDR3 runs to 13 residues. V was shortened by 2 bases and J by 2 bases, with 6 bases between the two germline ends. The germline V gene encodes CDR1 SEHNR and CDR2 FQNEAQ (reference sequence). CDR3 in amino acids: CASSLRQQETQYF. The CDR3, as DNA: TGTGCCAGCAGCTTAAGACAGCAAGAGACCCAGTACTTC.

This clonotype showed up just a few times. The CDR3 reads CASSFAEAFF. The CDR3 nucleotides are TGTGCCAGCAGCTTCGCCGAAGCTTTCTTT. This chain links TRBV7-9 with TRBJ1-1; D is unclear. Trimming took 3 bases from V and 8 from J, leaving 4 bases between them. CDR3 length: 10 amino acids. The V gene's germline CDR1 is SEHNR and CDR2 FQNEAQ (reference sequence).

This clonotype was picked up a small number of times. The chain is built from TRBV14 and TRBJ2-5, with unresolved D. V shed 3 bases and J shed 2 bases, with 10 bases lying between them. CDR3 length: 14 amino acids. The germline V gene encodes CDR1 SGHDN and CDR2 FVKESK. The CDR3 sequence: CASSQLWRQETQYF. The CDR3 DNA sequence: TGTGCCAGCAGCCAGTTATGGCGACAAGAGACCCAGTACTTC. Full variable domain (rest looked up from reference TRBV14 and TRBJ2-5): EAGVTQFPSHSVIEKGQTVTLRCDPISGHDNLYWYRRVMGKEIKFLLHFVKESKQDESGMPNNRFLAERTGGTYSTLKVQPAELEDSGVYFCASSQLWRQETQYFGPGTRLLVL.

This clonotype was seen only a few times. The chain couples TRBV16 to TRBJ2-7; D may be TRBD2 (6 bases). The CDR3 runs to 13 residues. Germline assignment: CDR1 KGHSY and CDR2 FQNENV. V lost 1 base and J lost 4, with 8 bases in between. CDR3 nucleotides: TGTGCCAGCAGCCAATACGGGGGATACGAGCAGTACTTC. Amino acid sequence: CASSQYGGYEQYF.

This rearrangement joins TRBV20-1 to TRBJ2-1, with TRBD1 matching 7 bases. This CDR3 is 15 amino acids long. Germline V gene lookup returns CDR1 DFQATT and CDR2 SNEGSKA (reference sequence). V gave up 7 bases and J gave up 0 bases; unmatched junction bases: 9. The CDR3 DNA reads as TGCAGTGTTCCGCCCTGGGACAGCTCCTACAATGAGCAGTTCTTC. Amino acid sequence: CSVPPWDSSYNEQFF.

This clonotype showed up just a few times. CDR3 loop: CASSDRVQETQYF. The CDR3 region has the DNA TGTGCCAGCAGCGACAGGGTACAAGAGACCCAGTACTTC. The V gene is TRBV6-2 or TRBV6-3, the J gene TRBJ2-5; TRBD1 matches at 7 bases. Trimming removed 6 bases from V and 2 bases from J; junction bases left unmatched: 3. There are 13 residues in the CDR3. CDR1 and CDR2 from the germline V gene are MNHEY and SVGEGT.

This chain links TRBV7-8 with TRBJ1-1, with D hard to call. Trimming removed 2 bases at V and 1 base at J, with 8 bases between. This CDR3 is built from 14 residues. In germline, CDR1 is SGHVS, CDR2 FQNEAQ. CDR3 in DNA: TGTGCCAGCAGCTTATTTAGTGGGAACACTGAAGCTTTCTTT. It specifies CASSLFSGNTEAFF.

The table lists this clonotype with many counts. The J gene is TRBJ2-1, the V gene TRBV5-1, with D perhaps matching TRBD1 or TRBD2 (5 bases each). CDR3 length equals 15 residues. Germline V gene data show CDR1 as SGHRS and CDR2 as YFSETQ. With 1 base removed from V and 5 bases from J, the gap between germline ends came to 13 bases. The CDR3 protein is CASSLSGQANNEQFF. The CDR3 DNA sequence: TGCGCCAGCAGCTTGTCGGGGCAGGCGAACAATGAGCAGTTCTTC.

The chain is built from TRBV5-1 and TRBJ1-1, with a possible D match to TRBD1 (5 bases). CDR1 is SGHRS and CDR2 is YFSETQ in the germline V gene. There are 17 residues in the CDR3. V was shortened by 5 bases and J by 2 bases, with 22 bases between the two germline ends. The CDR3 DNA follows: TGCGCCAGCAGGCGGGGCGCAATACTGAGTACTAACACTGAAGCTTTCTTT. Amino acid sequence: CASRRGAILSTNTEAFF.

This chain joins TRBV12-3 or TRBV12-4 and TRBJ2-3, with 8 bases lining up with TRBD2. Trimming removed 6 bases from V and 0 bases from J; junction bases left unmatched: 5. CDR3 length equals 15 residues. The CDR3 DNA follows: TGTGCCAGCAGGGTAGCGGGGAGAAGCACAGATACGCAGTATTTT. Encoded protein: CASRVAGRSTDTQYF.

This clonotype was recorded many times. The chain links TRBV7-2 to TRBJ1-2, with a weak D call TRBD1 (5 bases). Germline V lookup: CDR1 SGHTA, CDR2 FQGNSA. V was clipped by 3 bases and J by 2 bases, with 13 bases between them. The CDR3 consists of 15 residues. CDR3 loop: CASSFSVQENYGYTF. DNA of the CDR3: TGTGCCAGCAGCTTCTCGGTACAGGAGAACTATGGCTACACCTTC.

This clonotype was seen many times. V gene TRBV9 combines with J gene TRBJ2-3; 9 nucleotides agree with TRBD2. Germline V gene data show CDR1 as SGDLS and CDR2 as YYNGEE. V trimming: 0 bases; J trimming: 1 base; junction bases outside the gene matches: 6. This CDR3 has 17 residues. CDR3 protein: CASSVGLASGGTDTQYF. DNA for the CDR3: TGTGCCAGCAGCGTAGGTCTAGCTAGCGGGGGCACAGATACGCAGTATTTT.

The rearrangement uses TRBV7-7 and TRBJ2-1; the match to TRBD1 covers 9 bases. Germline V gives CDR1 SSHAT, CDR2 FNYEAQ (reference sequence). After removal of 1 base from V and 8 bases from J, the junction contained 6 bases not matched to a gene. The CDR3 spans 15 residues. CDR3 DNA: TGTGCCAGCAGCTTAGGGACAGGGGCGTGGGATGAGCAGTTCTTC. Amino acid sequence: CASSLGTGAWDEQFF.

This clonotype was seen only a few times. The chain is built from TRBV18 and TRBJ1-5; D perhaps matches TRBD1 (6 bases). The ends were cut back, 4 bases at V and 3 bases at J, with 16 bases in the middle. This CDR3 is 16 amino acids long. CDR1 and CDR2 (germline): KGHSH, LQKENI. As DNA, the CDR3 is TGTGCCAGCTCACACCGGGCCGACAGGAACAATCAGCCCCAGCATTTT. This gives the protein CASSHRADRNNQPQHF. Full variable domain (remainder filled in from reference TRBV18 and TRBJ1-5): NAGVMQNPRHLVRRRGQEARLRCSPMKGHSHVYWYRQLPEEGLKFMVYLQKENIIDESGMPKERFSAEFPKEGPSILRIQQVVRGDSAAYFCASSHRADRNNQPQHFGDGTRLSIL.

This clonotype turned up a few times. The J gene is TRBJ2-5, the V gene TRBV4-3; maybe TRBD2 (5 bases). CDR1 is LGHNA, CDR2 YSLEER, per germline. This CDR3 has 19 amino acids. The DNA for the CDR3 is TGCAGCCAGCAGCCAAGTCCCCGGGGAGCGGCGGTTCCCAAGGAGACCCAGTACTTC. This gives the protein CSQQPSPRGAAVPKETQYF.

There are many counts of this clonotype. This chain connects TRBV5-1 to TRBJ2-7; 12 positions agree with TRBD1. Trimming at V came to 6 bases and at J to 3 bases, leaving 4 bases not matched to a gene. CDR1 and CDR2 from the germline V gene are SGHRS and YFSETQ. This CDR3 region has 14 residues. Here the CDR3 reads CASTGTGGNYEQYF. The DNA for the CDR3 is TGCGCCAGCACCGGGACAGGGGGCAACTACGAGCAGTACTTC.